This is a list of T cell receptor beta chains from one sample in a study of T cell repertoires in cytomegalovirus infection. TCRdb used MiXCR to reprocess the reads, holding one entry per CDR3 protein. This table holds approximately 250,000 distinct CDR3 sequences, roughly 20% found once. The source material was CD8+ T cells from PBMCs. The source is a human donor in good health (CMV status not recorded). Some clones in this sample may be carry-over from other donors' samples. CDR3s include the opening cysteine and the closing phenylalanine or tryptophan.

V: TRBV20-1; J: TRBJ2-5; CDR3: CSASPPTSSGETQYF
V: TRBV29-1; J: TRBJ2-3; CDR3: CSVESSLGLTPDTQYF
V: TRBV25-1; J: TRBJ2-7; CDR3: CASSEVSEQYF
V: TRBV7-9; J: TRBJ2-1; CDR3: CASSLITSGDYNEQFF
V: TRBV28; J: TRBJ2-1; CDR3: CASRYGGGAVNEQFF
V: TRBV4-1; J: TRBJ2-3; CDR3: CASTQVGEVDTQYF
V: TRBV2; J: TRBJ2-7; CDR3: CAGGNTGGSSYEQYF
V: TRBV6-1; J: TRBJ2-1; CDR3: CASIESEVEQFF
V: TRBV29-1; J: TRBJ2-7; CDR3: CSVGGNEQYF
V: TRBV14; J: TRBJ1-1; CDR3: CASSFTGDYNTEAFF
V: TRBV19; J: TRBJ1-2; CDR3: CASSWGYGYTF
V: TRBV5-4; J: TRBJ2-7; CDR3: CASSLGGVGYEQYF
V: TRBV5-5; J: TRBJ1-2; CDR3: CASRPGGNYGYTF
V: TRBV9; J: TRBJ1-1; CDR3: CASSVGSYTEAFF
V: TRBV7-9; J: TRBJ1-1; CDR3: CASSRLTEAFF
V: TRBV11-2; J: TRBJ2-2; CDR3: CASTPRGPGTGELFF
V: TRBV7-9; J: TRBJ2-5; CDR3: CASSTYREETQYF
V: TRBV29-1; J: TRBJ2-5; CDR3: CSVEWAGLPETQYF
V: TRBV7-6; J: TRBJ2-3; CDR3: CASSIWTADTQYF
V: TRBV5-1; J: TRBJ2-5; CDR3: CASSPILGTGGETQYF
V: TRBV28; J: TRBJ1-3; CDR3: CASSTSGNTIYF
V: TRBV4-1; J: TRBJ2-2; CDR3: CASSPLTGAQAGELFF
V: TRBV9; J: TRBJ2-1; CDR3: CASSETGGEQFF
V: TRBV28; J: TRBJ2-1; CDR3: CASSRPGLAGGEDEQFF